Listed below are T cell receptor beta chains from one sample, sequenced in a study of OX40 agonist ivuxolimab in advanced cancers. Libraries were prepared by immunoSEQ multiplex PCR; TCRdb keeps only in-frame clonotypes and omits some of them. The sample records around 100,000 clones, 75% to 95% being singletons. The source was CD4+ or CD8+ T cells sorted from blood, collected in a trial of the OX40 agonist ivuxolimab. The receptors derive from an adult with an advanced solid tumor such as melanoma, head and neck, liver or kidney cancer. The conserved cysteine and the conserved F or W are not part of the CDR3 here.

>TRBV23-1
ASSQSRRQGGVEQY
>TRBV29-1
SVEYEQY
>TRBV28
ASSLSGQGWQY
>TRBV28
ASRPGAAGGDTQY
>TRBV7-9
ASSLEKGFYEQY
>TRBV9
ASSVAPTEDDEQF
>TRBV6-1
ASSLGTGGSEKLF
>TRBV4-3
ASSQDKTYRYGYT
>TRBV7-2
ASTWAGTSYNEQF
>TRBV18
ASSPGTSGSHEQY
>TRBV5-1
ASSLGGGQGANEQF
>TRBV7-9
ASSPSRREAFYEQY
>TRBV11-3
ASSLDTKLGEQF
>TRBV6-5
ASSYGQSYEQY
>TRBV5-6
ASSLVRDPETQY
>TRBV5-4
ASSSPGTAGTEAF
>TRBV6-1
ASSGDLGVQPQH
>TRBV6-5
ASSLTGPAVTEAF
>TRBV5-1
ASSLDTGLAGDEQY
>TRBV28
ASSPTHSGANVLT
>TRBV5-6
ASSLPHQETQY
>TRBV9
ASSADGRDTQY
>TRBV2
ASKDRGSQPQH
>TRBV10-2
ASSLDRKTYEQY
>TRBV9
ASSVGGTQAGYEQY
>TRBV27
ASSFRGNSPLH
>TRBV11-2
ASSTKGGTYEQY
>TRBV12-5
ASGLATNILV
>TRBV4-3
ASSQDRTAFNEQF
>TRBV6-1
ASSGWGLSKNIQY
>TRBV15
ATSRDLGYNYGYT
>TRBV6-5
ASSYSQGNYGYT
>TRBV4-2
ASSQDRASGTTDTQY
>TRBV10-3
ATRDTSNTGELF
>TRBV27
ASSQYGTRINQPQH
>TRBV4-3
ASSRQGNEQF
>TRBV28
ASSPLGSGNTIY
>TRBV7-9
ASSTRDRVPETQY
>TRBV4-1
ASSRGGTSYNEQF
>TRBV7-2
ASSLVQGSPQH
>TRBV5-1
ASSGADSGRVNTEAF
>TRBV5-1
ASSLGIGTAEETQY
>TRBV14
ASSQPWGQY
>TRBV9
ASSARDRVTSSTDTQY
>TRBV19
ASTKGTGRRTDTQY
>TRBV19
ASSRLAGSYEQY
>TRBV2
ASSPRNEQF